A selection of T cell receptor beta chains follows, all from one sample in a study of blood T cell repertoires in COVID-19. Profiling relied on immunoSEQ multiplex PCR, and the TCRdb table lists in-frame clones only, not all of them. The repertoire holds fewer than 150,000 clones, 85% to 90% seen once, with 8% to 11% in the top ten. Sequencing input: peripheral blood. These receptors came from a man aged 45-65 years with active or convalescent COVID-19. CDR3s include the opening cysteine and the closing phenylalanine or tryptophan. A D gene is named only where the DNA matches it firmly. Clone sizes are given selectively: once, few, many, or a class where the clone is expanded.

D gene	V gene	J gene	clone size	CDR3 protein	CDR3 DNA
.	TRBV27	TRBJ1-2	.	CASSPTMGRYGYTF	TGTGCCAGCAGTCCGACTATGGGCCGCTATGGCTACACCTTC
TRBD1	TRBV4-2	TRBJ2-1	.	CASSLSGTGDNEQFF	TGTGCCAGCAGCCTTTCCGGGACAGGCGACAATGAGCAGTTCTTC
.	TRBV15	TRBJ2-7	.	CATSNFGRALTYEQYF	TGTGCCACCAGCAACTTTGGCAGGGCCCTAACCTACGAGCAGTACTTC
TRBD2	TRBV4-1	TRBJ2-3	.	CASSPRAGSGPDTQYF	TGCGCCAGCAGCCCCCGAGCGGGGTCGGGCCCAGATACGCAGTATTTT
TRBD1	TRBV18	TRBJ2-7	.	CASSPPISQGAMNIHEQYF	TGTGCCAGCTCACCCCCGATTTCGCAGGGGGCAATGAATATCCACGAGCAGTACTTC
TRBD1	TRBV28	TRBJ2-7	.	CASNSRTGRLYEQYF	TGTGCCAGCAACTCACGGACAGGCCGGCTCTACGAGCAGTACTTC
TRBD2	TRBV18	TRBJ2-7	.	CASSPLIELAGEYEQYF	TGTGCCAGCTCCCCTTTAATTGAACTAGCGGGAGAGTATGAGCAGTACTTC
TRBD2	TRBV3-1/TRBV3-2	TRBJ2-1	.	CASSQDLLAGSSYNEQFF	TGTGCCAGCAGCCAAGATCTGCTAGCGGGGAGCTCCTACAATGAGCAGTTCTTC
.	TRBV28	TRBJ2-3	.	CASSSADTQYF	TGTGCCAGCAGTTCAGCAGATACGCAGTATTTT
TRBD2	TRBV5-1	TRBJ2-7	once	CARSRGRWGGLYEQYF	TGCGCCCGCAGCCGGGGGAGGTGGGGAGGGTTGTACGAGCAGTACTTC
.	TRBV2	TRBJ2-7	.	CASSDVGGYEQYF	TGTGCCAGCAGTGACGTCGGCGGCTACGAGCAGTACTTC
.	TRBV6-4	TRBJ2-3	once	CASSVLPGATDTQYF	TGTGCCAGCAGTGTGTTGCCGGGAGCGACAGATACGCAGTATTTT
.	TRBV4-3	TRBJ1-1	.	CASSQEAKGTEAFF	TGCGCCAGCAGCCAAGAAGCGAAGGGGACTGAAGCTTTCTTT
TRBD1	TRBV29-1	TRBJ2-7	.	CSVAKSTGYEQYF	TGCAGCGTTGCAAAGTCGACAGGGTACGAGCAGTACTTC
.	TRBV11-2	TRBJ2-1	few	CASSLADRSSYNEQFF	TGTGCCAGCAGCTTAGCAGACAGGAGCTCCTACAATGAGCAGTTCTTC
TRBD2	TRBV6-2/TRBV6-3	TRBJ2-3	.	CASSYGREGTDTQYF	TGTGCCAGCAGTTATGGGCGGGAGGGCACAGATACGCAGTATTTT
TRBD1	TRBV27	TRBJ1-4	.	CASTRTGVIEKLFF	TGTGCCAGCACCCGGACAGGGGTGATTGAAAAACTGTTTTTT
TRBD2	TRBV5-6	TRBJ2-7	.	CASSLYRVKGKRELYEQYF	TGTGCCAGCAGCTTGTACAGGGTCAAAGGGAAGCGGGAGCTCTACGAGCAGTACTTC
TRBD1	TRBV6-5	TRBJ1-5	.	CASRDRGRSNQPQHF	TGTGCCAGCAGAGACAGGGGGCGAAGCAATCAGCCCCAGCATTTT
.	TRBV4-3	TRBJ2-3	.	CASSQQIGAVADTQYF	TGCGCCAGCAGCCAACAAATAGGGGCGGTCGCAGATACGCAGTATTTT
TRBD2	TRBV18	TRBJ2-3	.	CASSPRLAGSSTDTQYF	TGTGCCAGCTCACCGCGACTAGCGGGGTCTAGCACAGATACGCAGTATTTT
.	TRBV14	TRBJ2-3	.	CASSQGFGRAPDTQYF	TGTGCCAGCAGCCAAGGTTTCGGCAGGGCTCCGGATACGCAGTATTTT